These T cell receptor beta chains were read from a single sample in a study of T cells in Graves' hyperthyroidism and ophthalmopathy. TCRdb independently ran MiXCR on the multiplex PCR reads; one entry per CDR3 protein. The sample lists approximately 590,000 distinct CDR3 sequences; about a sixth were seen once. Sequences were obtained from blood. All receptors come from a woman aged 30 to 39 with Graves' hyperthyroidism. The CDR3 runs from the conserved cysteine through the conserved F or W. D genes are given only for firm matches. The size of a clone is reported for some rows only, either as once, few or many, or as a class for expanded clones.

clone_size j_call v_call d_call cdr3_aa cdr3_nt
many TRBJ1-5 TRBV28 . CASSFEDHSRSQHF TGTGCCAGCAGTTTTGAGGACCACTCCCGTTCCCAGCATTTT
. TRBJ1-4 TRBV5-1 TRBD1 CASSLTRDRGEKLFF TGCGCCAGCAGCTTGACCCGGGACAGGGGGGAAAAACTGTTTTTT
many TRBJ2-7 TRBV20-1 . CSARGLGSSYEQYF TGCAGTGCTAGAGGCCTTGGAAGCTCCTACGAGCAGTACTTC
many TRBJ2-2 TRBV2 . CASTGGRVDTGELFF TGTGCCAGCACCGGGGGAAGGGTTGACACCGGGGAGCTGTTTTTT
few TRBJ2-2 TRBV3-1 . CASSQRELVRTGELFF TGTGCCAGCAGCCAACGGGAACTAGTTCGCACCGGGGAGCTGTTTTTT
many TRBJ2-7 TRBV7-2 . CASSSSREALYEQYF TGTGCCAGCAGCTCCTCGAGGGAGGCCCTCTACGAGCAGTACTTC
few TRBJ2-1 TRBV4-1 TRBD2 CASSQELAGVKYNEQFF TGCGCCAGCAGCCAGGAACTAGCGGGAGTGAAGTACAATGAGCAGTTCTTC
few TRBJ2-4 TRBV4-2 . CASSQESLLSDIQYF TGTGCCAGCAGCCAAGAGTCCCTTCTTTCGGACATTCAGTACTTC
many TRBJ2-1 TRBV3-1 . CASSQWSSVQFF TGTGCCAGCAGCCAATGGTCCAGCGTGCAGTTCTTC
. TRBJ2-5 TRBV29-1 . CSLRDDSWTQYF TGCAGCCTCCGGGACGACTCTTGGACCCAGTACTTC
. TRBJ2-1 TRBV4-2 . CASSQATGVIPHEQFF TGTGCCAGCAGCCAAGCAACGGGAGTCATCCCCCATGAGCAGTTCTTC
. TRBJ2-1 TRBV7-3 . CASSVRKHHEQFF TGTGCCAGCAGCGTGAGGAAGCATCATGAGCAGTTCTTC
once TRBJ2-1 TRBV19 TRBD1 CASNRGHEQFF TGTGCCAGCAACAGGGGACATGAGCAGTTCTTC
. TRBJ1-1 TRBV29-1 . CSVAIGGGTEAFF TGCAGCGTAGCCATAGGGGGAGGCACTGAAGCTTTCTTT
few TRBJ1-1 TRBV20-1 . CSANNRETEAFF TGCAGTGCTAACAACAGGGAGACTGAAGCTTTCTTT
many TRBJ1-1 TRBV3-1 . CASSQRGSNTEAFF TGTGCCAGCAGCCAAAGGGGATCGAACACTGAAGCTTTCTTT
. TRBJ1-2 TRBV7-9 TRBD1 CASSNTLGTEKYGYTF TGTGCCAGCAGCAACACCCTCGGGACAGAGAAGTATGGCTACACCTTC
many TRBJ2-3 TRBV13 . CASSFFASTDTQYF TGTGCCAGCAGCTTCTTCGCTAGCACAGATACGCAGTATTTT
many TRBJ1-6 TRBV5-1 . CASSLGADPNSPLHF TGCGCCAGCAGCTTGGGTGCAGACCCTAATTCACCCCTCCACTTT
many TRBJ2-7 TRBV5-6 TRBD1 CASSLNRGEQYF TGTGCCAGCAGCTTAAACAGGGGCGAGCAGTACTTC
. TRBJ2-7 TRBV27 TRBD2 CASSHTSEGYEQYF TGTGCCAGCAGTCATACTAGCGAGGGCTACGAGCAGTACTTC
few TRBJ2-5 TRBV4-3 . CASSKVRGGGGVQETQYF TGCGCCAGCAGCAAAGTCCGAGGAGGGGGAGGCGTTCAAGAGACCCAGTACTTC
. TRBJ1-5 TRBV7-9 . CASSLGGWQPQHF TGTGCCAGCAGCCTAGGGGGTTGGCAGCCCCAGCATTTT
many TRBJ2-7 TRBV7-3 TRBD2 CASFIGTTTGEWSGEQYF TGTGCCAGCTTTATAGGGACTACCACGGGAGAGTGGAGCGGGGAGCAGTACTTC
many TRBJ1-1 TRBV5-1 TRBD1 CASSLDGQGTMNTEAFF TGCGCCAGCAGCTTGGACGGACAGGGCACAATGAACACTGAAGCTTTCTTT
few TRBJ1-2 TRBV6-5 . CASSYSGGRNYTF TGTGCCAGCAGTTACTCAGGAGGGAGGAACTACACCTTC
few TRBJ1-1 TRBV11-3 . CASSSLGRQATEAFF TGTGCCAGCAGCTCCCTCGGTAGACAGGCCACTGAAGCTTTCTTT
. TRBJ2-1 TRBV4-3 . CASSQDDSSYNEQFF TGCGCCAGCAGCCAAGACGACAGCTCCTACAATGAGCAGTTCTTC
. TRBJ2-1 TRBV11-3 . CASSLGTGSRNEQFF TGTGCCAGCAGCTTAGGAACCGGGAGCAGGAATGAGCAGTTCTTC
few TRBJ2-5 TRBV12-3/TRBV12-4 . CASSFGQEGTQYF TGTGCCAGCAGTTTCGGTCAGGAGGGGACCCAGTACTTC
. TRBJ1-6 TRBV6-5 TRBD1 CASSYGDRVSNSPLHF TGTGCCAGCAGTTACGGCGACAGGGTTTCGAATTCACCCCTCCACTTT
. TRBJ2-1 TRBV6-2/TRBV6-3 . CASSYRVSETDGNEQFF TGTGCCAGCAGTTACAGAGTTAGCGAGACCGATGGCAATGAGCAGTTCTTC
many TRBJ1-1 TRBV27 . CASSLSPGLNTEAFF TGTGCCAGCAGTTTATCGCCAGGGCTGAACACTGAAGCTTTCTTT